This TCR beta chain appears in the sequencing data of a study of blood T cell repertoires in COVID-19. In the study overall: Samples came from the United States, Italy and Spain, spanning acute and convalescent COVID-19.

V was clipped by 5 bases and J by 1 base; unmatched bases: 15. The CDR3 has 18 amino acids. CDR1 and CDR2 from the germline V gene are SGHTA and FQGTGA. In the original processing: Nucleated cell counts were estimated from reference gene primer amplification. Sequencing was performed with immunoSEQ multiplex PCR; in TCRdb, only in-frame clones are kept and a portion is missing. The DNA was the basis for D and trimming; V, J and clone size are from that table. The table records 220,000 or so clones, over 80% of them present only once. The sequenced sample consisted of PBMCs or T cells enriched from blood (not recorded which). The receptor was isolated from a man in his fifties who had been exposed to COVID-19. The gene calls are TRBV7-3 and TRBJ2-3; 7 nucleotides line up with TRBD1. The CDR3 region is CASSPLPLGTAGTDTQYF. CDR3 coding DNA: TGTGCCAGCAGCCCCTTACCCCTCGGGACAGCGGGCACAGATACGCAGTATTTT.